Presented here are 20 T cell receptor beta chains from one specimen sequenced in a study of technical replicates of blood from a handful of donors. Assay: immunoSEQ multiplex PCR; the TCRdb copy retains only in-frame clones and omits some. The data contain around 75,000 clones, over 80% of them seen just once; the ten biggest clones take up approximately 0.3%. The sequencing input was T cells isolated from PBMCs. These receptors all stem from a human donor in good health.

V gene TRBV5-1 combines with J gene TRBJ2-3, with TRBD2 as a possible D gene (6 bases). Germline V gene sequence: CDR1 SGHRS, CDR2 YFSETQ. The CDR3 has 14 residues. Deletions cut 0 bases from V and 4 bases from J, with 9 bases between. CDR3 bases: TGCGCCAGCAGCTTGGGGCCGGGGGCAGATACGCAGTATTTT. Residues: CASSLGPGADTQYF.

The CDR3 bases are TGCGCCAGCAGCCCCGAAGGACTAGCGGGCTCCTACAATGAGCAGTTCTTC. It is translated as CASSPEGLAGSYNEQFF. J is TRBJ2-1 and V is TRBV4-1; TRBD2 aligns across 11 bases. V shed 4 bases and J 0 bases; nucleotides not matched to a gene: 5. CDR3 length: 17 residues. In germline, CDR1 is MGHRA, CDR2 YSYEKL.

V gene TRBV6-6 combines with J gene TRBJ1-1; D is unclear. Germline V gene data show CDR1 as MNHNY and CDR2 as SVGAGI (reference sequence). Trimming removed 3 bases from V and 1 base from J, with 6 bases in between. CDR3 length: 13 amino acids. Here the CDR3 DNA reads TGTGCCAGCAGTTATTTAGAGAACACTGAAGCTTTCTTT. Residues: CASSYLENTEAFF.

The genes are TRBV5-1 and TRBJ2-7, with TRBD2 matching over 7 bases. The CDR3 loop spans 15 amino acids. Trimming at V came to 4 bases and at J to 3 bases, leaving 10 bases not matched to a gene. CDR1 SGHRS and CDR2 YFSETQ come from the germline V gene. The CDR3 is CASSQSGTNLYEQYF. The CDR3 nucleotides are TGCGCCAGCAGCCAGTCGGGGACTAATCTCTACGAGCAGTACTTC.

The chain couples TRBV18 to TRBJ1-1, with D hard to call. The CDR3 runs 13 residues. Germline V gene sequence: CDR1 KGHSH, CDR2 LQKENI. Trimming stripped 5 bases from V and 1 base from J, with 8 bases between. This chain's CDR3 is CASSTGRNTEAFF. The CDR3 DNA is TGTGCCAGCTCAACTGGGAGGAACACTGAAGCTTTCTTT.

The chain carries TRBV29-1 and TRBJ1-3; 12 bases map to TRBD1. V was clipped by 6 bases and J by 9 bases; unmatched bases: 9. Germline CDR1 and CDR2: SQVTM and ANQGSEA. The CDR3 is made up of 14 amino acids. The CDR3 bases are TGCAGCGTGGCGGGACAGGGGGCGAAGTCCACCATATATTTT. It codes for CSVAGQGAKSTIYF.

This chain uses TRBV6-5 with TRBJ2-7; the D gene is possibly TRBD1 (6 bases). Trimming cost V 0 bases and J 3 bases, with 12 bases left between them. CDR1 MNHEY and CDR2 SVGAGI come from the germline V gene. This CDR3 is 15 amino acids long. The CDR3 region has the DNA TGTGCCAGCAGTTACTCAGACGGACAGTACTACGAGCAGTACTTC. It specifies CASSYSDGQYYEQYF.

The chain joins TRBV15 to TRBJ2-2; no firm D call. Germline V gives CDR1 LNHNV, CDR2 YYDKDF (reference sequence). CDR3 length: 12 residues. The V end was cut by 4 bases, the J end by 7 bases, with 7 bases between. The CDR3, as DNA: TGTGCCACCAGCACTACCGTCGGGGAGCTGTTTTTT. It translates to CATSTTVGELFF.

This CDR3 reads CASSQVLATDTQYF. CDR3 in DNA: TGTGCCAGCAGCCAGGTTCTAGCGACAGATACGCAGTATTTT. This chain links TRBV4-2 with TRBJ2-3; TRBD2 is a possible D gene (6 bases). The CDR3 length is 14 residues. With 3 bases removed from V and 3 bases from J, the gap between germline ends came to 10 bases. CDR1 is LGHNA, CDR2 YNFKEQ, per germline.

CDR3 protein: CASSPGDTSGPGTQYF. In DNA form, the CDR3 reads TGTGCCAGCAGTCCTGGGGATACTAGCGGTCCGGGTACGCAGTATTTT. This sequence joins TRBV28 and TRBJ2-3; 8 bases map to TRBD2. CDR1 MDHEN and CDR2 SYDVKM come from the germline V gene. The J segment lost 8 bases and the V segment lost 5 bases, leaving 15 bases of the junction unmatched. This CDR3 comprises 16 residues. Combining the CDR3 with reference TRBV28 and TRBJ2-3 gives the whole variable domain DVKVTQSSRYLVKRTGEKVFLECVQDMDHENMFWYRQDPGLGLRLIYFSYDVKMKEKGDIPEGYSVSREKKERFSLILESASTNQTSMYLCASSPGDTSGPGTQYFGPGTRLTVL.

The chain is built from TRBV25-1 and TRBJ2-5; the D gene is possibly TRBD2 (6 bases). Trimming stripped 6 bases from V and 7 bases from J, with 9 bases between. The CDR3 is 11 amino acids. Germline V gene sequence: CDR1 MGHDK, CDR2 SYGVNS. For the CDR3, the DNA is TGTGCCAGCAGATGGGAGGCGACCCAGTACTTC. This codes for CASRWEATQYF.

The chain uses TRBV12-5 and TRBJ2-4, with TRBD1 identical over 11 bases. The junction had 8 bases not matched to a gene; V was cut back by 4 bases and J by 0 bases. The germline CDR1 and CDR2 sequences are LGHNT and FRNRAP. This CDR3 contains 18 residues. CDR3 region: CASGSGDRGRVAKNIQYF. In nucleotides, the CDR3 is TGTGCTAGTGGTTCCGGGGACAGGGGGAGGGTAGCCAAAAACATTCAGTACTTC. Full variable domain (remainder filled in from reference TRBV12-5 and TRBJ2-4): DARVTQTPRHKVTEMGQEVTMRCQPILGHNTVFWYRQTMMQGLELLAYFRNRAPLDDSGMPKDRFSAEMPDATLATLKIQPSEPRDSAVYFCASGSGDRGRVAKNIQYFGAGTRLSVL.

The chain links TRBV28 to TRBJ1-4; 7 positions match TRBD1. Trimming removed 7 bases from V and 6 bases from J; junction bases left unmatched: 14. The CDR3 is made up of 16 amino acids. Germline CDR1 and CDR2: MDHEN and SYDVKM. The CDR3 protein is CASMSEGDRVYEKLFF. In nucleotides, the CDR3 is TGTGCCAGCATGTCGGAGGGAGACAGGGTCTATGAAAAACTGTTTTTT. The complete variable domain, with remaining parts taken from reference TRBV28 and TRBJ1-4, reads DVKVTQSSRYLVKRTGEKVFLECVQDMDHENMFWYRQDPGLGLRLIYFSYDVKMKEKGDIPEGYSVSREKKERFSLILESASTNQTSMYLCASMSEGDRVYEKLFFGSGTQLSVL.

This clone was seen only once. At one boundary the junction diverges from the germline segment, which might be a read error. CDR3 in amino acids: CASSRGPTRALVTLF. Here the CDR3 DNA reads TGTGCCAGCAGCCGAGGGCCGACCCGGGCCCTCGTTACTCTCTTC. This sequence joins TRBV7-8 and TRBJ2-1; possibly TRBD2 for D (5 bases). CDR1 SGHVS and CDR2 FQNEAQ come from the germline V gene. The CDR3 sequence is 15 residues long. Drawing the rest from reference TRBV7-8 and TRBJ2-1, the complete variable domain is GAGVSQSPRYKVAKRGQDVALRCDPISGHVSLFWYQQALGQGPEFLTYFQNEAQLDKSGLPSDRFFAERPEGSVSTLKIQRTQQEDSAVYLCASSRGPTRALVTLFGPGTRLTVL.

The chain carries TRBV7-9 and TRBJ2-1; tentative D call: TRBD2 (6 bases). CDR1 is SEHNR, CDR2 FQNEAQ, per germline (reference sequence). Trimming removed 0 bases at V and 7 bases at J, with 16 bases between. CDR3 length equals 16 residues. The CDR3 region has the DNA TGTGCCAGCAGCTTAGCGGGAACTAGCATAAGGAATGAGCAGTTCTTC. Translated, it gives CASSLAGTSIRNEQFF. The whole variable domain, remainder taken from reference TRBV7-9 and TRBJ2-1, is DTGVSQNPRHKITKRGQNVTFRCDPISEHNRLYWYRQTLGQGPEFLTYFQNEAQLEKSRLLSDRFSAERPKGSFSTLEIQRTEQGDSAMYLCASSLAGTSIRNEQFFGPGTRLTVL.

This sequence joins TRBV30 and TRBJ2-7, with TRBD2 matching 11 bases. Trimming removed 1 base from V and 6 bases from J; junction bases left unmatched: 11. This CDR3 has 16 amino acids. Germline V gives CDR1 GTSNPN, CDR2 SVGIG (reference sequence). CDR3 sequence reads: CAWSGLLAGVGSEQYF. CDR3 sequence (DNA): TGTGCCTGGAGTGGATTACTAGCGGGGGTGGGTAGCGAGCAGTACTTC.

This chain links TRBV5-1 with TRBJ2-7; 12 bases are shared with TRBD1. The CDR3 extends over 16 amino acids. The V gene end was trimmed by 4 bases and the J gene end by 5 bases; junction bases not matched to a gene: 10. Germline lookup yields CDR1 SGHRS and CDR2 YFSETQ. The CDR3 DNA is TGCGCCAGCAGCCCCTCCCCGGGACAGGGGGCTAACGAGCAGTACTTC. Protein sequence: CASSPSPGQGANEQYF.

The DNA for the CDR3 is TGTGCCAGCAGTTTATTACGGAGGCAGAACACTGAAGCTTTCTTT. This encodes CASSLLRRQNTEAFF. The chain couples TRBV27 to TRBJ1-1; D gene unclear. CDR1 is MNHEY and CDR2 is SMNVEV in the germline V gene (reference sequence). The CDR3 sequence is 15 residues long. Trimming shortened V by 1 base and J by 1 base, and 10 bases separated the two germline ends.

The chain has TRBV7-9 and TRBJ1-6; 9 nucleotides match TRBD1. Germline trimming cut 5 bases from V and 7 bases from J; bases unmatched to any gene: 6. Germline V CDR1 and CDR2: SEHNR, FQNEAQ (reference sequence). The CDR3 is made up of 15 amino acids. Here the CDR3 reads CASSTWDRVNSPLHF. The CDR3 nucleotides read TGTGCCAGCAGCACCTGGGACAGGGTGAATTCACCCCTCCACTTT.

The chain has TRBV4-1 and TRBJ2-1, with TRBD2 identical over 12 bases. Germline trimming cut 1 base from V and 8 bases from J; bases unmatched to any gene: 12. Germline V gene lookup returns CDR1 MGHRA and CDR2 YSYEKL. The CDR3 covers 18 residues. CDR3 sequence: CASSQGGSSGGAFDEQFF. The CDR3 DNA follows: TGCGCCAGCAGCCAAGGTGGGTCTAGCGGGGGGGCCTTTGATGAGCAGTTCTTC.